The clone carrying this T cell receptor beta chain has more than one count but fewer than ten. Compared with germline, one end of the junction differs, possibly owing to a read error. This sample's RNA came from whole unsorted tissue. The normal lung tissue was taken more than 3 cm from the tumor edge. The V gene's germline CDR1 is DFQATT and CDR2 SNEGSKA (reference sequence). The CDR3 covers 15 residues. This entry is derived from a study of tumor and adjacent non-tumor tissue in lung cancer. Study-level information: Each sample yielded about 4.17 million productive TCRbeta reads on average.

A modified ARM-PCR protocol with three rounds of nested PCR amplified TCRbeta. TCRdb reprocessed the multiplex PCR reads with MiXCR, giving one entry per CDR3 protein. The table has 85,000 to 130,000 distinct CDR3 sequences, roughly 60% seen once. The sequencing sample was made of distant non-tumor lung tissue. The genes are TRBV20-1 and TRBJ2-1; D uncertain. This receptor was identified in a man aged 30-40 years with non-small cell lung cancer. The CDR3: CSVRVGTWRNNEQFF. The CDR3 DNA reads TGCAGTGTTAGAGTGGGAACATGGCGAAACAATGAGCAGTTCTTC.